A selection of T cell receptor beta chains follows, all from one sample in a study of CXCR3-negative and CXCR3-positive naive CD8 T cells. TCRdb re-called the 5' RACE reads; one entry per CDR3 protein, DNA not given. The sample holds 100,000 to 150,000 distinct CDR3 sequences. Sequencing input: naive CXCR3- CD8+ T cells from blood. The receptors stem from a human donor in good health. Some clones in this sample may be carry-over from other donors' samples. CDR3s include the opening cysteine and the closing phenylalanine or tryptophan.

TRBV28	TRBJ2-4	CASSSTYSPLPKNIQYF
TRBV19	TRBJ2-7	CASMGRQGDLEQYF
TRBV9	TRBJ1-5	CASSVGADVYSNQPQHF
TRBV9	TRBJ1-1	CASSQFVDGEAFF
TRBV7-9	TRBJ2-7	CASSPILDGEPYEQYF
TRBV29-1	TRBJ2-1	CSVVAGYYNEQFF
TRBV9	TRBJ2-1	CASSVGTNEQFF
TRBV10-2	TRBJ2-1	CASRSRGSSYNEQFF
TRBV27	TRBJ2-3	CASTGGRDTQYF
TRBV29-1	TRBJ1-3	CSASLAHSGNTIYF
TRBV4-1	TRBJ1-3	CASSPGRGGGGNTIYF
TRBV29-1	TRBJ2-5	CSATLGVDLLETQYF
TRBV5-6	TRBJ2-7	CASSLGSSFSYSYEQYF
TRBV12-3/TRBV12-4	TRBJ1-1	CASTPPTGENTEAFF
TRBV29-1	TRBJ2-3	CSVEEALKDTQYF
TRBV19	TRBJ2-1	CASSILGGNEQFF
TRBV28	TRBJ2-3	CASSLFRVGTDTQYF
TRBV19	TRBJ2-7	CASSTPLGVSYEQYF
TRBV4-2	TRBJ2-2	CASSQASGSPSTGELFF
TRBV28	TRBJ1-2	CASSFLAPGGYTF
TRBV5-1	TRBJ1-1	CASSPGPGQLTEAFF
TRBV20-1	TRBJ2-3	CSARPITSGDADTQYF
TRBV20-1	TRBJ2-1	CSARERGRTYNEQFF
TRBV10-1	TRBJ2-1	CASSESGLRSYNEQFF
TRBV5-1	TRBJ2-3	CASSPQTSLVPDTQYF
TRBV7-9	TRBJ2-7	CASSSVGGVREQYF
TRBV4-3	TRBJ2-5	CASSQDTRGGIRETQYF
TRBV5-4	TRBJ2-3	CASSRSRGRGGTDTQYF
TRBV7-8	TRBJ2-1	CASREASGTHSYNEQFF
TRBV4-3	TRBJ2-7	CASSQDLEAEQYF
TRBV7-9	TRBJ2-1	CASSFTRGQDTYNEQFF
TRBV7-8	TRBJ1-6	CASSLPGGGWDSPLHF
TRBV13	TRBJ2-7	CASSPRGGPYEQYF
TRBV7-3	TRBJ2-3	CASSQGTSGGKDTQYF
TRBV28	TRBJ1-2	CASSNPGTGNGYTF
TRBV7-2	TRBJ2-2	CASSSGRTNTGELFF
TRBV5-5	TRBJ2-7	CASSFFSPGTYEQYF
TRBV29-1	TRBJ2-7	CSVAPARPGQGIHEQYF
TRBV29-1	TRBJ2-1	CSVRGATSSYNEQFF
TRBV15	TRBJ2-7	CATSRTVSYEQYF
TRBV20-1	TRBJ2-5	CSAIGSGLGETQYF
TRBV20-1	TRBJ2-1	CSARVFLLAGSSYNEQFF
TRBV28	TRBJ2-1	CASSLFRIGEQFF
TRBV27	TRBJ1-2	CASSLSRYYGYTF
TRBV6-1	TRBJ2-7	CASSESQREFYEQYF
TRBV12-3/TRBV12-4	TRBJ1-5	CASRTHGSRNKPQHF
TRBV13	TRBJ2-7	CASSSRDLPIYEQYF
TRBV20-1	TRBJ2-5	CSAYSGLAGAETQYF
TRBV20-1	TRBJ1-2	CSARDGILGTASDYGYTF
TRBV27	TRBJ2-2	CASSSVGYGYTGELFF
TRBV10-3	TRBJ1-6	CAISESSSSPLHF
TRBV20-1	TRBJ2-7	CSAREYRVYEQYF
TRBV12-3/TRBV12-4	TRBJ2-1	CASSIGQLMYYEQFF
TRBV6-5	TRBJ1-1	CASSYGTGGGTEAFF